These T cell receptor beta chains were read from a single sample in a study of cytomegalovirus exposure and HLA in healthy donors. Libraries were prepared by immunoSEQ multiplex PCR; TCRdb keeps only in-frame clonotypes and omits some of them. This table has about 150,000 clones, around 80% appearing once. The sequencing input was PBMCs. These receptors were taken from a woman between 40 and 55 years old in good health and CMV-seropositive. CDR3s include the opening cysteine and the closing phenylalanine or tryptophan. Fields, in order: V gene, J gene, clone size, D gene, CDR3 protein, CDR3 DNA. A D gene is named only where the DNA matches it firmly. Clone size is shown for a subset of rows, as once, few, many or a class of expanded clone.

v_gene: TRBV28
j_gene: TRBJ2-5
abundance: -
d_gene: TRBD2
CDR3aa: CASSPLREEETQYF
CDR3nt: TGTGCCAGCAGCCCACTGCGGGAGGAAGAGACCCAGTACTTC

v_gene: TRBV2
j_gene: TRBJ1-1
abundance: -
d_gene: TRBD1
CDR3aa: CASRRGQGATEAFF
CDR3nt: TGTGCCAGCAGGCGCGGACAGGGGGCGACTGAAGCTTTCTTT

v_gene: TRBV28
j_gene: TRBJ1-1
abundance: few
d_gene: TRBD1
CDR3aa: CASSSGQVNTEAFF
CDR3nt: TGTGCCAGCAGTTCGGGACAGGTGAACACTGAAGCTTTCTTT

v_gene: TRBV7-3
j_gene: TRBJ2-1
abundance: -
d_gene: -
CDR3aa: CASSVDSYNEQFF
CDR3nt: TGTGCCAGCAGCGTGGACAGTTACAATGAGCAGTTCTTC

v_gene: TRBV28
j_gene: TRBJ2-5
abundance: -
d_gene: -
CDR3aa: CASSPRTYPETQYF
CDR3nt: TGTGCCAGCAGTCCGCGGACATACCCGGAGACCCAGTACTTC

v_gene: TRBV19
j_gene: TRBJ1-1
abundance: -
d_gene: TRBD1
CDR3aa: CASRNRDSNTEAFF
CDR3nt: TGTGCCAGTAGAAACCGGGACAGCAACACTGAAGCTTTCTTT

v_gene: TRBV28
j_gene: TRBJ1-2
abundance: -
d_gene: -
CDR3aa: CGGGNYGYTF
CDR3nt: TGTGGTGGGGGGAACTATGGCTACACCTTC

v_gene: TRBV19
j_gene: TRBJ1-1
abundance: -
d_gene: -
CDR3aa: CASSIDSGTNTEAFF
CDR3nt: TGTGCCAGTAGTATAGACTCAGGCACGAACACTGAAGCTTTCTTT

v_gene: TRBV5-6
j_gene: TRBJ2-1
abundance: -
d_gene: TRBD2
CDR3aa: CASSLLTLLADTYNEQFF
CDR3nt: TGTGCCAGCAGTCTGCTCACCCTACTAGCGGACACCTACAATGAGCAGTTCTTC

v_gene: TRBV7-8
j_gene: TRBJ1-5
abundance: -
d_gene: TRBD1
CDR3aa: CASNNRGVNQPQHF
CDR3nt: TGTGCCAGCAATAACAGGGGTGTCAATCAGCCCCAGCATTTT

v_gene: TRBV21-1
j_gene: TRBJ2-7
abundance: -
d_gene: -
CDR3aa: CASSKGILDRVHEQYF
CDR3nt: TGTGCCAGCAGCAAGGGGATTCTGGACAGGGTCCACGAGCAGTACTTC

v_gene: TRBV6-6
j_gene: TRBJ1-4
abundance: -
d_gene: TRBD1
CDR3aa: CATQQGAITNEKLFF
CDR3nt: TGTGCCACCCAACAGGGGGCGATCACTAATGAAAAACTGTTTTTT

v_gene: TRBV14
j_gene: TRBJ2-7
abundance: -
d_gene: -
CDR3aa: CASSQGLYEQYF
CDR3nt: TGTGCCAGCAGCCAGGGCCTCTACGAGCAGTACTTC

v_gene: TRBV30
j_gene: TRBJ1-2
abundance: -
d_gene: -
CDR3aa: CAWGRGRF
CDR3nt: TGTGCCTGGGGCCGGGGTCGATTC

v_gene: TRBV29-1
j_gene: TRBJ1-1
abundance: -
d_gene: TRBD1
CDR3aa: CSVERQGVGEAFF
CDR3nt: TGCAGCGTTGAAAGGCAGGGGGTAGGTGAAGCTTTCTTT

v_gene: TRBV9
j_gene: TRBJ2-1
abundance: -
d_gene: TRBD1
CDR3aa: CASTLTGGASNEQFF
CDR3nt: TGTGCCAGCACCTTAACAGGGGGCGCATCGAATGAGCAGTTCTTC

v_gene: TRBV5-4
j_gene: TRBJ2-2
abundance: -
d_gene: -
CDR3aa: CASSPQENTGELFF
CDR3nt: TGTGCCAGCTCCCCGCAGGAGAACACCGGGGAGCTGTTTTTT

v_gene: TRBV4-1
j_gene: TRBJ2-1
abundance: -
d_gene: TRBD1
CDR3aa: CASSQDGTGTFGQFF
CDR3nt: TGCGCCAGCAGCCAAGACGGGACAGGAACATTTGGGCAGTTCTTC

v_gene: TRBV28
j_gene: TRBJ2-5
abundance: -
d_gene: -
CDR3aa: CASSRETQYF
CDR3nt: TGTGCCAGCAGTCGAGAGACCCAGTACTTC

v_gene: TRBV2
j_gene: TRBJ2-6
abundance: -
d_gene: TRBD2
CDR3aa: CASSDVAGGSGANVLTF
CDR3nt: TGTGCCAGCAGTGATGTAGCGGGGGGTTCTGGGGCCAACGTCCTGACTTTC

v_gene: TRBV4-2
j_gene: TRBJ1-4
abundance: -
d_gene: -
CDR3aa: CASSVGSPGEKLFF
CDR3nt: TGTGCCAGCAGCGTTGGCTCCCCGGGGGAAAAACTGTTTTTT

v_gene: TRBV6-6
j_gene: TRBJ1-2
abundance: -
d_gene: -
CDR3aa: CASRRQSYGYTF
CDR3nt: TGTGCCAGCAGACGACAGAGCTATGGCTACACCTTC

v_gene: TRBV4-1
j_gene: TRBJ2-3
abundance: -
d_gene: -
CDR3aa: CASSPGGRDTQYF
CDR3nt: TGCGCCAGCAGCCCAGGTGGCAGAGATACGCAGTATTTT

v_gene: TRBV28
j_gene: TRBJ1-3
abundance: -
d_gene: -
CDR3aa: CASSLADTGNTIYF
CDR3nt: TGTGCCAGCAGTTTGGCAGATACTGGAAACACCATATATTTT

v_gene: TRBV9
j_gene: TRBJ2-3
abundance: -
d_gene: TRBD2
CDR3aa: CASSVKASGSPDTQYF
CDR3nt: TGTGCCAGCAGCGTAAAGGCTAGCGGGAGTCCAGATACGCAGTATTTT

v_gene: TRBV7-9
j_gene: TRBJ2-7
abundance: -
d_gene: -
CDR3aa: CASSFSGNYEQYF
CDR3nt: TGTGCCAGCAGCTTTAGCGGCAACTACGAGCAGTACTTC

v_gene: TRBV5-1
j_gene: TRBJ2-1
abundance: -
d_gene: TRBD2
CDR3aa: CASSFGLARGRANNEQFF
CDR3nt: TGCGCCAGCAGCTTCGGACTAGCCCGCGGGAGGGCAAACAATGAGCAGTTCTTC

v_gene: TRBV28
j_gene: TRBJ1-1
abundance: -
d_gene: -
CDR3aa: CASSSSRDYMNTEAFF
CDR3nt: TGTGCCAGCAGTTCATCCAGGGACTACATGAACACTGAAGCTTTCTTT

v_gene: TRBV6-5
j_gene: TRBJ2-1
abundance: -
d_gene: -
CDR3aa: CASSQLLVSHEQFF
CDR3nt: TGTGCCAGCAGCCAATTACTAGTTTCCCATGAGCAGTTCTTC

v_gene: TRBV29-1
j_gene: TRBJ2-7
abundance: -
d_gene: TRBD2
CDR3aa: CSASGGLAAEQYF
CDR3nt: TGCAGCGCCTCGGGGGGACTAGCGGCCGAGCAGTACTTC

v_gene: TRBV5-1
j_gene: TRBJ2-3
abundance: once
d_gene: TRBD1
CDR3aa: CASTQGVGDTQYF
CDR3nt: TGCGCCAGTACGCAGGGGGTAGGAGATACGCAGTATTTT

v_gene: TRBV9
j_gene: TRBJ2-7
abundance: -
d_gene: TRBD1
CDR3aa: CASSQRQGLEQYF
CDR3nt: TGTGCCAGCAGCCAAAGACAGGGTCTCGAGCAGTACTTC

v_gene: TRBV30
j_gene: TRBJ2-1
abundance: -
d_gene: TRBD1
CDR3aa: CAWSGPGTDSYNEQFF
CDR3nt: TGTGCCTGGAGTGGCCCAGGGACAGACTCCTACAATGAGCAGTTCTTC

v_gene: TRBV19
j_gene: TRBJ2-7
abundance: -
d_gene: TRBD1
CDR3aa: CASSRTGRTYEQYF
CDR3nt: TGTGCCAGTAGTCGGACAGGGAGAACCTACGAGCAGTACTTC

v_gene: TRBV6-5
j_gene: TRBJ2-7
abundance: once
d_gene: -
CDR3aa: CASSYGGASGPYEQYF
CDR3nt: TGTGCCAGCAGTTACGGGGGGGCTAGCGGTCCCTACGAGCAGTACTTC

v_gene: TRBV19
j_gene: TRBJ2-1
abundance: -
d_gene: TRBD1
CDR3aa: CASRDRVGDEQFF
CDR3nt: TGTGCCAGTAGAGACAGGGTTGGCGATGAGCAGTTCTTC

v_gene: TRBV5-1
j_gene: TRBJ2-5
abundance: once
d_gene: -
CDR3aa: CASSLGGSQETQYF
CDR3nt: TGCGCCAGCAGCTTGGGCGGCTCCCAGGAGACCCAGTACTTC

v_gene: TRBV7-3
j_gene: TRBJ2-2
abundance: -
d_gene: TRBD1
CDR3aa: CASSQGDTGELFF
CDR3nt: TGTGCCAGCAGCCAGGGGGACACCGGGGAGCTGTTTTTT

v_gene: TRBV4-1
j_gene: TRBJ2-1
abundance: -
d_gene: TRBD2
CDR3aa: CASSQVRGARAGGGEQFF
CDR3nt: TGCGCCAGCAGCCAAGTAAGGGGCGCGAGAGCGGGGGGCGGTGAGCAGTTCTTC

v_gene: TRBV7-8
j_gene: TRBJ2-5
abundance: -
d_gene: TRBD2
CDR3aa: CASRKGTSGKRETQYF
CDR3nt: TGTGCCAGCAGAAAGGGGACTAGCGGAAAAAGAGAGACCCAGTACTTC

v_gene: TRBV30
j_gene: TRBJ1-3
abundance: once
d_gene: -
CDR3aa: CAWSVQGGNTIYF
CDR3nt: TGTGCCTGGAGTGTCCAGGGAGGAAACACCATATATTTT

v_gene: TRBV7-2
j_gene: TRBJ1-2
abundance: few
d_gene: TRBD1
CDR3aa: CASSSRQGWSYTF
CDR3nt: TGTGCCAGCAGCTCTCGACAGGGTTGGAGCTACACCTTC

v_gene: TRBV18
j_gene: TRBJ2-7
abundance: once
d_gene: TRBD1
CDR3aa: CASSPLPPTGGKGYEQYF
CDR3nt: TGTGCCAGCTCACCACTCCCCCCCACAGGGGGCAAGGGTTACGAGCAGTACTTC

v_gene: TRBV4-1
j_gene: TRBJ1-2
abundance: once
d_gene: -
CDR3aa: CASSQLGGRANYGYTF
CDR3nt: TGCGCCAGCAGCCAGTTGGGCGGGAGGGCTAACTATGGCTACACCTTC

v_gene: TRBV25-1
j_gene: TRBJ2-5
abundance: -
d_gene: TRBD1
CDR3aa: CASSETGPRETQYF
CDR3nt: TGTGCCAGCAGTGAGACAGGGCCTAGGGAGACCCAGTACTTC

v_gene: TRBV28
j_gene: TRBJ1-1
abundance: -
d_gene: -
CDR3aa: CASSFGGGEAFF
CDR3nt: TGTGCCAGCAGCTTCGGGGGAGGGGAAGCTTTCTTT

v_gene: TRBV9
j_gene: TRBJ1-4
abundance: -
d_gene: -
CDR3aa: CASSVGGLGYEKLFF
CDR3nt: TGTGCCAGCAGCGTAGGAGGGCTAGGGTATGAAAAACTGTTTTTT

v_gene: TRBV5-4
j_gene: TRBJ1-2
abundance: -
d_gene: -
CDR3aa: CASSPGSYGYTF
CDR3nt: TGTGCCAGCAGCCCGGGGTCCTATGGCTACACCTTC

v_gene: TRBV18
j_gene: TRBJ2-7
abundance: -
d_gene: -
CDR3aa: CASSPGRFREQYF
CDR3nt: TGTGCCAGCTCACCAGGGAGGTTTCGGGAGCAGTACTTC

v_gene: TRBV28
j_gene: TRBJ1-3
abundance: -
d_gene: TRBD1
CDR3aa: CASSPTDRVGNTIYF
CDR3nt: TGTGCCAGCAGTCCCACGGACAGGGTCGGAAACACCATATATTTT

v_gene: TRBV27
j_gene: TRBJ2-7
abundance: -
d_gene: -
CDR3aa: CASSSSTGPYEQYF
CDR3nt: TGTGCCAGCAGTAGCTCGACAGGCCCCTACGAGCAGTACTTC

v_gene: TRBV21-1
j_gene: TRBJ1-3
abundance: -
d_gene: -
CDR3aa: CASSKEEGSLISGNTIYF
CDR3nt: TGTGCCAGCAGCAAAGAGGAGGGCAGCTTGATCTCTGGAAACACCATATATTTT

v_gene: TRBV6-1
j_gene: TRBJ2-7
abundance: -
d_gene: -
CDR3aa: CASSALTGLDAYEQYF
CDR3nt: TGTGCCAGCAGTGCTCTTACAGGGTTGGATGCCTACGAGCAGTACTTC

v_gene: TRBV7-8
j_gene: TRBJ2-7
abundance: once
d_gene: -
CDR3aa: CASSLMGSLPSYEQYF
CDR3nt: TGTGCCAGCAGCCTAATGGGGAGTTTGCCCTCCTACGAGCAGTACTTC

v_gene: TRBV2
j_gene: TRBJ2-6
abundance: -
d_gene: TRBD2
CDR3aa: CASSRQGGSSGANVLTF
CDR3nt: TGTGCCAGCAGTCGGCAGGGAGGGAGCTCTGGGGCCAACGTCCTGACTTTC

v_gene: TRBV19
j_gene: TRBJ2-6
abundance: -
d_gene: TRBD1
CDR3aa: CASSRWVAGGLNAGANVLTF
CDR3nt: TGTGCCAGTAGTAGATGGGTGGCAGGGGGCCTTAATGCTGGGGCCAACGTCCTGACTTTC

v_gene: TRBV5-4
j_gene: TRBJ2-4
abundance: -
d_gene: TRBD1
CDR3aa: CASSGTGGSAKNIQYF
CDR3nt: TGTGCCAGCAGCGGGACAGGGGGCTCCGCCAAAAACATTCAGTACTTC

v_gene: TRBV27
j_gene: TRBJ1-2
abundance: -
d_gene: -
CDR3aa: CASSPADRRYGYTF
CDR3nt: TGTGCCAGCAGTCCCGCAGACAGGCGGTATGGCTACACCTTC

v_gene: TRBV30
j_gene: TRBJ2-5
abundance: -
d_gene: -
CDR3aa: CAWSEEGFGVKETQYF
CDR3nt: TGTGCCTGGAGTGAGGAGGGGTTCGGGGTAAAAGAGACCCAGTACTTC

v_gene: TRBV28
j_gene: TRBJ2-7
abundance: -
d_gene: TRBD2
CDR3aa: CASRIRTSGFSSYEQYF
CDR3nt: TGTGCCAGCAGGATACGGACTAGCGGGTTTTCCTCCTACGAGCAGTACTTC